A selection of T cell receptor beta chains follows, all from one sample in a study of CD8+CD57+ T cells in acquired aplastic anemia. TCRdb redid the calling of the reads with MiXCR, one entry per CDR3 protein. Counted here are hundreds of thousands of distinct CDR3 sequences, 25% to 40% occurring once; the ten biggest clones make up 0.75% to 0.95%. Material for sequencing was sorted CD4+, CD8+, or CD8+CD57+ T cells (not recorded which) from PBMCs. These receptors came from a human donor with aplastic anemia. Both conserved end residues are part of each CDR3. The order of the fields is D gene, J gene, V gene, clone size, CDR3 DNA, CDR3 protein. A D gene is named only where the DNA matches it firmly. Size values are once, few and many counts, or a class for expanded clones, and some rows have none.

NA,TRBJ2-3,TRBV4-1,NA,TGCGCCAGCAGCCAAGTAGGTCTCCGGAGAGATACGCAGTATTTT,CASSQVGLRRDTQYF
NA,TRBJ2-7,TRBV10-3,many,TGTGCCATCAACACCGGGACACCCTCCTACGAGCAGTACTTC,CAINTGTPSYEQYF
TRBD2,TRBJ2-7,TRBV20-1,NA,TGCAGTGCTAGAGATATTCGACTAGCGGGGGCCGGCGGCCCCTACGAGCAGTACTTC,CSARDIRLAGAGGPYEQYF
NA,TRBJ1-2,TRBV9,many,TGTGCCAGCAGTGCCGAAGCCTGGGTCGGCTACACCTTC,CASSAEAWVGYTF
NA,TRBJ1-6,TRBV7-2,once,TGTGCCAGTGGCCAGGGTGGGAATTCACCCCTCCACTTT,CASGQGGNSPLHF
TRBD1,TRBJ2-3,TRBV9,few,TGTGCCAGCAGCGTAGTTGACAGGGGAACGCAGTATTTT,CASSVVDRGTQYF
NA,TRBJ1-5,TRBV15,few,TGTGCCACCAGCAGAGACCCCAGCAATCAGCCCCAGCATTTT,CATSRDPSNQPQHF
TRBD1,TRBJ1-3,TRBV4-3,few,TGCGCCAGCAGCCAAGACAGGGGGCTAGGTTCTGGAAACACCATATATTTT,CASSQDRGLGSGNTIYF
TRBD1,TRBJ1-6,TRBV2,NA,TGTGCCAGCAGGGAAGCTACAGGGGGCGCCGCTCCACCCCTCCACTTT,CASREATGGAAPPLHF
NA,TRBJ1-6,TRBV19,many,TGTGCCAGTAGGCAGACAGTTAGGGTAAATTCACCCCTCCACTTT,CASRQTVRVNSPLHF
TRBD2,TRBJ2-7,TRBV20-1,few,TGCAGTGCGCAGCTGCCAGCGGGGGCGCGTTACGAGCAGTACTTC,CSAQLPAGARYEQYF
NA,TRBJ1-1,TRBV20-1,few,TGCAGTGCCCTCGAGGGGTACACTGAAGCTTTCTTT,CSALEGYTEAFF
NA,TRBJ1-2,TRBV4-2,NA,TGTGCCAGCAGCCAAAGCCCGGGTCAGGGATATCATGGCTACACCTTC,CASSQSPGQGYHGYTF
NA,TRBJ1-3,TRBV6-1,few,TGTGCCAGCAGCGCTGACCGGGTCTCTGGAAACACCATATATTTT,CASSADRVSGNTIYF
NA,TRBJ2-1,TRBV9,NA,TGTGCCAGCACCATGGGGGAGGTGCGAAATGAGCAGTTCTTC,CASTMGEVRNEQFF
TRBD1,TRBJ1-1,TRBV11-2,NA,TGTGCCTTTCTCAACAGGGGGCCGGGGGTAGTGAACACTGAAGCTTTCTTT,CAFLNRGPGVVNTEAFF
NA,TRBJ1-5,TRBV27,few,TGTGCCAGCAGTTTGCAGGGATCCTACCAGCCCCAGCATTTT,CASSLQGSYQPQHF
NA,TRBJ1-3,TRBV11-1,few,TGTACCAGCAGCCCGAGACAACCAGGAAACACCATATATTTT,CTSSPRQPGNTIYF
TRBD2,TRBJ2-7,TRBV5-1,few,TGCGCCAGCAGCTTTTTTGGACTAGCGGGAGACGAGCAGTACTTC,CASSFFGLAGDEQYF
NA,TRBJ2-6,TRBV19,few,TGTGCCCGTAGTACAGGAATCTCTGGGGCCAACGTCTTGACTTTC,CARSTGISGANVLTF
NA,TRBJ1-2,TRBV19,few,TGTGCCAGTACTCCCGGAGTTGGCTACACCTTC,CASTPGVGYTF
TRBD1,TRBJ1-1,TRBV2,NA,TGTGCCAGCAGGACCGGGACAGAGGACACTGAAGCTTTCTTT,CASRTGTEDTEAFF
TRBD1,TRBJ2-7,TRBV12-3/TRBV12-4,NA,TGTGCCAGCAGTTGGTTATTGGACAGGGGGAACGAGCAGTACTTC,CASSWLLDRGNEQYF
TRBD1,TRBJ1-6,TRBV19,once,TGTGCCAGTAGTATAGTCGGGACAGTCTCCTATAATTCACCCCTCCACTTT,CASSIVGTVSYNSPLHF
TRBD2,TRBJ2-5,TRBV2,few,TGTGCCAGCAGAACTGAAGCGGGAGTAGAGACCCAGTACTTC,CASRTEAGVETQYF
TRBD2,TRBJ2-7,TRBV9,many,TGTGCCAGCAGCGTAGACCTAGCGGCCTACGAGCAGTACTTC,CASSVDLAAYEQYF
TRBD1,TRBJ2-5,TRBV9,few,TGTGCCAGCAGCCCCGGGACAGGGGAAGAGACCCAGTACTTC,CASSPGTGEETQYF
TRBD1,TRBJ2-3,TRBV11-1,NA,TGTGCCAGCAGCCACGGACAGGGAGAAAGCACAGATACGCAGTATTTT,CASSHGQGESTDTQYF
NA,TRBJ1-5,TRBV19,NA,TGTGCCAGTCGAGACGGGCAGGGCGGACAGCCCCAGCATTTT,CASRDGQGGQPQHF
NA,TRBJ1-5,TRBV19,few,TGTGCCAGCTCACCCCGGGCCGGAGGGAATCAGCCCCAGCATTTT,CASSPRAGGNQPQHF
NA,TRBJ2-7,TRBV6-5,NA,TGTGCCAGCACTTCTTCGGCCGGATTTTACGAGCAGTACTTC,CASTSSAGFYEQYF
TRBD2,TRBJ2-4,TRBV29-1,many,TGCAGCGTTGCGACTAGCGGGACCGCCAAAAACATTCAGTACTTC,CSVATSGTAKNIQYF
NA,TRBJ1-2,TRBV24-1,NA,TGTGCCAGCAGTTTCGATATGAACTATGGCTACACCTTC,CASSFDMNYGYTF
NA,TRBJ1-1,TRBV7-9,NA,TGTGCCAGCAGCCCCTCCTTGGGTGGTACTGAAGCTTTCTTT,CASSPSLGGTEAFF
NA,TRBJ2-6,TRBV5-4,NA,TGTGCCAGCAGCTTGGACGGCGGCTCTGGGGCCAACGTCCTGACTTTC,CASSLDGGSGANVLTF
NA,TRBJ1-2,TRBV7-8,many,TGTGCCAGCAGCCAGGGAGGGAGAGCTAACTATGGCTACACCTTC,CASSQGGRANYGYTF
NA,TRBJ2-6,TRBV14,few,TGTGCCAGCAGCCAATGGCGGATCTCTGGGGCCAACGTCCTGACTTTC,CASSQWRISGANVLTF
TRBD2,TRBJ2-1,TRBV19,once,TGTGCCAGTACCCCTGTAGCGGGAAACACCTACAATGAGCAGTTCTTC,CASTPVAGNTYNEQFF
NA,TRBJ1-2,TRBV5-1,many,TGCGCCAGCAGCTTGGTTGTCGGATCCTATGGCTACACCTTC,CASSLVVGSYGYTF
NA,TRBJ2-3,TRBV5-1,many,TGCGCCAGCAGCAAGGACACGAGCACAGATACGCAGTATTTT,CASSKDTSTDTQYF
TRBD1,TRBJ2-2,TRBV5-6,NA,TGTGCCAGCAGCGGAGGGGACAGGAGTACCGGGGAGCTGTTTTTT,CASSGGDRSTGELFF
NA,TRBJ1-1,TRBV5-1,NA,TGCGCCAGCAGCCCGCCGGACAGAGTTAACACTGGAGCTTTCTTT,CASSPPDRVNTGAFF
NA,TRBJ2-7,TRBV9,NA,TGTGCCAGCAGCCGCGGGACAGCGAGATCCTACGAGCAGTACTTC,CASSRGTARSYEQYF
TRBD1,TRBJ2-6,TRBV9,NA,TGTGCCAGCAGCTCAGAGGGACAGATCTCTGGGGCCAACGTCCTGACTTTC,CASSSEGQISGANVLTF
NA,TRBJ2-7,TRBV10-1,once,TGCGCCAGTCTACCCCGGGATGCCTCCTACGAGCAGTACTTC,CASLPRDASYEQYF
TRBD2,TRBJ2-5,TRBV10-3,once,TGTGCCATCAGTGAGTCGACTAGCGGGGCGACAGGGGAGACCCAGTACTTC,CAISESTSGATGETQYF
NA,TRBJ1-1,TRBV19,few,TGTGCCAGTGGCGCAAACGCGGACAGTCTCACTGAAGCTTTCTTT,CASGANADSLTEAFF
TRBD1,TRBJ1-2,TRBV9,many,TGTGCCAGCAGCCTAACCGGGACAGGTGGCTCTCATTTC,CASSLTGTGGSHF
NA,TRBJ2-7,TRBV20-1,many,TGCAGTGCTAGCGACAGGAGCTACGAGCAGTACTTC,CSASDRSYEQYF
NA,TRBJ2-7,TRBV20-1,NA,TGCAGTGGCACGTCGAGGGGGAAAACTAACAGGGACGAGCAGTACTTC,CSGTSRGKTNRDEQYF
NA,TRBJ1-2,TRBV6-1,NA,TGTCCCAGCACTCTGCGGCGGGGGGCTAGTGGCTACACCTTC,CPSTLRRGASGYTF
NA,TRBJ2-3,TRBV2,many,TGTGCCAGCAGTCCTCAGGGTCCCGGTACGCAGTATTTT,CASSPQGPGTQYF
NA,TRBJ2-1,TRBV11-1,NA,TGTGCCAGCAGCTACACCGCTACCTACAATGAGCAGTTCTTC,CASSYTATYNEQFF
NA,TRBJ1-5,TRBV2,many,TGTGCCAGCAGAGTGGACGAGGGGTATCAGCCCCAGCATTTT,CASRVDEGYQPQHF
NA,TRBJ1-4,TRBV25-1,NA,TGTGCCAGCAGGATGGGGGGGGCTAATGAAAAACTGTTTTTT,CASRMGGANEKLFF
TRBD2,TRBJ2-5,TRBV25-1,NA,TGTGCCAGCAGTGAGTTTAGCGGGGGGGCCCAAGAGACCCAGTACTTC,CASSEFSGGAQETQYF
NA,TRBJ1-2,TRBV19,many,TGTGCCAGTAGTACCCTGACAGGACTGTTGATAAACTATGGCTACACCTTC,CASSTLTGLLINYGYTF
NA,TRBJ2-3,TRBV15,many,TGTGCCACCAGCAGACGGGAGTTAGACACAGATACGCAGTATTTT,CATSRRELDTDTQYF
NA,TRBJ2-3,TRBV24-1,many,TGTGCCACCAGTGATGCGCGTAGCACAGATACGCAGTATTTT,CATSDARSTDTQYF